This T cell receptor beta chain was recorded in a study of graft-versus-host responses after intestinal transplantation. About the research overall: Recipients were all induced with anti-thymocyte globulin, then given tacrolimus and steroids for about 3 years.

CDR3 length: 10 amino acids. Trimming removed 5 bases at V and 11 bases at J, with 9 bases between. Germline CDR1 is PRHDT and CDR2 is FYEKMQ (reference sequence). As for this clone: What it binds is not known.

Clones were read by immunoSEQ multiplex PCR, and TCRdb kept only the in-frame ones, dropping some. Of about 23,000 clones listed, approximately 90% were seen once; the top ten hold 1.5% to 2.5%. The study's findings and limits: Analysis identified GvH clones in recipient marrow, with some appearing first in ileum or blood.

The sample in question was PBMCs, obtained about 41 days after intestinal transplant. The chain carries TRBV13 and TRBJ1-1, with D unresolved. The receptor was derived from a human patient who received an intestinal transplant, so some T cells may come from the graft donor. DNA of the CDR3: TGTGCCAGCAGCCGCGGTCACGCTTTCTTT. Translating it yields CASSRGHAFF.